This T cell receptor (beta chain) was captured in a study of CXCR3-negative and CXCR3-positive naive CD8 T cells. Germline CDR1 and CDR2: SQVTM and ANQGSEA. CDR3 length: 12 residues. UMI-tagged TRB cDNA libraries were built via 5' RACE. TCRdb reprocessed the 5' RACE reads and stores each CDR3 protein as one record, lacking DNA. This sample contains roughly 24,000 distinct CDR3 sequences. V is TRBV29-1 and J is TRBJ1-2; the D gene TCRdb calls, TRBD1, cannot be checked with no DNA. Sequenced sample: naive CXCR3- CD8+ T cells from blood. As to subset: CD45RO-CCR7+CD27+CD95- naive CD8+ T cells lacking CXCR3 (TNR3-). This clonotype was sampled from a human donor in good health. Some clones in this sample may be carry-over from other donors' samples. CDR3 residues: CSVFPGEDGYTF.